Listed here are 27 T cell receptor beta chains from one sample, sequenced in a study of PD-L1 blockade in urothelial cancer. The assay was immunoSEQ multiplex PCR, and TCRdb's table has in-frame clones only and misses some. This table has around 100,000 clones, around 87% appearing once. The sample's time point: pretreatment peripheral blood. The sequences come from PBMCs, collected around atezolizumab (anti-PD-L1) treatment. The receptors were gathered from a man in his 60s with urothelial cancer.

The chain has TRBV11-2 and TRBJ2-5, with 12 nucleotides matching TRBD2. V was clipped by 5 bases and J by 1 base; unmatched bases: 5. CDR1 is SGHAT and CDR2 is FQNNGV in the germline V gene. The CDR3 contains 16 residues. The CDR3 DNA reads as TGTGCCAGCAGCCCCGGACTAGCGGGACTCCAAGAGACCCAGTACTTC. It yields the protein CASSPGLAGLQETQYF.

This chain links TRBV4-1 with TRBJ2-5; 11 bases fit TRBD2. Germline CDR1 and CDR2: MGHRA and YSYEKL. There are 15 residues in the CDR3. J gave up 4 bases and V 4 bases, and 5 bases lay outside the gene matches. CDR3 loop: CASSPLAGVPETQYF. The CDR3 bases are TGCGCCAGCAGCCCACTAGCGGGAGTCCCAGAGACCCAGTACTTC.

The sample holds a few counts of this clone. The chain uses TRBV7-9 and TRBJ2-6; tentatively, D is TRBD2 (6 bases). This CDR3 is built from 17 residues. Trimming removed 5 bases from V and 3 bases from J, with 17 bases in between. Germline CDR1 and CDR2: SEHNR and FQNEAQ (reference sequence). The CDR3 coding sequence is TGTGCCAGCAGCCGATCGGGGGTGAGGGGTGGGGCCAACGTCCTGACTTTC. Protein product: CASSRSGVRGGANVLTF.

The CDR3 bases are TGTGCCAGCTCGCCTGACAGACGCTACGAGCAGTACTTC. Protein: CASSPDRRYEQYF. The rearrangement links TRBV18 to TRBJ2-7; perhaps TRBD1 as D (5 bases). The V gene lost 6 bases and the J gene lost 3 bases, with 12 bases spanning the gap. This CDR3 is built from 13 residues. Germline V lookup: CDR1 KGHSH, CDR2 LQKENI. Filled out from reference TRBV18 and TRBJ2-7, the complete variable domain reads NAGVMQNPRHLVRRRGQEARLRCSPMKGHSHVYWYRQLPEEGLKFMVYLQKENIIDESGMPKERFSAEFPKEGPSILRIQQVVRGDSAAYFCASSPDRRYEQYFGPGTRLTVT.

V and J are TRBV18 and TRBJ1-5, with TRBD1 as a possible D gene (5 bases). The CDR3 runs 13 residues. Germline V gene data show CDR1 as KGHSH and CDR2 as LQKENI. Trimming removed 6 bases from V and 5 bases from J, with 11 bases in between. The CDR3 nucleotides read TGTGCCAGCTCGTCGGACATCGATCAGCCCCAGCATTTT. Its translation is CASSSDIDQPQHF.

This clone was seen just once. The gene calls are TRBV19 and TRBJ2-1; D gene uncertain. Germline V gene sequence: CDR1 LNHDA, CDR2 SQIVND (reference sequence). The CDR3 length is 16 residues. V was clipped by 0 bases and J by 4 bases, with 13 bases between them. The CDR3 DNA follows: TGTGCCAGTAGTATAGATCTTTACAGTCCTTACAATGAGCAGTTCTTC. Translation: CASSIDLYSPYNEQFF. The variable domain in full, completed from reference TRBV19 and TRBJ2-1, reads DGGITQSPKYLFRKEGQNVTLSCEQNLNHDAMYWYRQDPGQGLRLIYYSQIVNDFQKGDIAEGYSVSREKKESFPLTVTSAQKNPTAFYLCASSIDLYSPYNEQFFGPGTRLTVL.

This rearrangement joins TRBV5-4 to TRBJ2-3; TRBD2 matches at 14 bases. The V and J ends lost 4 bases and 2 bases, in that order; junction bases with no gene match: 3. CDR3 length: 16 amino acids. From germline, CDR1 is SGHNT and CDR2 YYREEE (reference sequence). In DNA, the CDR3 is TGTGCCAGCAGCCGACTAGCGGGGGGGAACACAGATACGCAGTATTTT. This encodes CASSRLAGGNTDTQYF. Combining the CDR3 with reference TRBV5-4 and TRBJ2-3 gives the whole variable domain ETGVTQSPTHLIKTRGQQVTLRCSSQSGHNTVSWYQQALGQGPQFIFQYYREEENGRGNFPPRFSGLQFPNYSSELNVNALELDDSALYLCASSRLAGGNTDTQYFGPGTRLTVL.

This rearrangement joins TRBV15 to TRBJ2-2; 11 nucleotides line up with TRBD1. Germline V lookup: CDR1 LNHNV, CDR2 YYDKDF (reference sequence). J gave up 0 bases and V 7 bases, and 19 bases lay outside the gene matches. The CDR3 has 21 amino acids. CDR3 residues: CATIPLQTKQGQGANTGELFF. Here the CDR3 DNA reads TGTGCCACCATCCCACTCCAGACAAAACAGGGACAGGGGGCGAACACCGGGGAGCTGTTTTTT.

This chain links TRBV5-1 with TRBJ2-7; D call uncertain. The length of the CDR3 is 14 residues. Trimming cost V 5 bases and J 3 bases, with 15 bases left between them. Germline V gene lookup returns CDR1 SGHRS and CDR2 YFSETQ. The CDR3 here is CASSISGFDYEQYF. The DNA of the CDR3 is TGCGCCAGCAGTATATCGGGTTTTGACTACGAGCAGTACTTC.

J is TRBJ1-5 and V is TRBV9, with a weak D call TRBD1 (5 bases). CDR1 and CDR2 (germline): SGDLS, YYNGEE. This CDR3 has 15 amino acids. V was cut by 0 bases and J by 7 bases, with 14 bases left in between. The CDR3 DNA reads as TGTGCCAGCAGCGTAGGTCACGGGGGTGGGCAGCCCCAGCATTTT. Its translation: CASSVGHGGGQPQHF.

J is TRBJ2-7 and V is TRBV5-1; 15 bases map to TRBD2. The germline V gene encodes CDR1 SGHRS and CDR2 YFSETQ. CDR3 length: 16 amino acids. V lost 3 bases and J lost 7; bases outside the gene matches: 8. The CDR3 loop is CASSWGLAGGPREQYF. The CDR3 DNA reads as TGCGCCAGCAGCTGGGGACTAGCGGGAGGCCCAAGGGAGCAGTACTTC.

The chain couples TRBV5-1 to TRBJ2-1; 11 bases are shared with TRBD2. The CDR3 loop spans 16 amino acids. V shed 3 bases and J 3 bases; nucleotides not matched to a gene: 5. CDR1 is SGHRS, CDR2 YFSETQ, per germline. CDR3 region: CASSSRLAGNYNEQFF. CDR3 DNA sequence: TGCGCCAGCAGCTCACGACTAGCGGGAAACTACAATGAGCAGTTCTTC.

This chain links TRBV5-1 with TRBJ2-5; TRBD1 agrees at 7 bases. The V segment lost 4 bases and the J segment 3 bases; nucleotides outside the gene matches: 12. Germline V gene lookup returns CDR1 SGHRS and CDR2 YFSETQ. The CDR3 extends over 16 amino acids. CDR3 sequence: CASSNLSPGQEETQYF. The CDR3 coding sequence is TGCGCCAGCAGCAACCTATCACCCGGACAGGAAGAGACCCAGTACTTC.

The chain carries TRBV7-9 and TRBJ1-1; D may be TRBD1 (5 bases). CDR3 length equals 11 residues. Trimming took 5 bases from V and 7 from J, leaving 8 bases between them. The germline gives CDR1 SEHNR, CDR2 FQNEAQ (reference sequence). As DNA, the CDR3 is TGTGCCAGCAGCCACGACAGTGAAGCTTTCTTT. Residues: CASSHDSEAFF. Full variable domain (outside the CDR3, taken from reference TRBV7-9 and TRBJ1-1): DTGVSQNPRHKITKRGQNVTFRCDPISEHNRLYWYRQTLGQGPEFLTYFQNEAQLEKSRLLSDRFSAERPKGSFSTLEIQRTEQGDSAMYLCASSHDSEAFFGQGTRLTVV.

The chain couples TRBV28 to TRBJ2-3, with D possibly TRBD2 on 6 matching bases. This CDR3 is 14 amino acids long. The V and J ends lost 6 bases and 5 bases respectively, with 15 bases between them. Germline CDR1 MDHEN, CDR2 SYDVKM. DNA of the CDR3: TGTGCCAGCAGCCAAAGACTAGGTATAGATACGCAGTATTTT. It is translated as CASSQRLGIDTQYF.

The CDR3 region has the DNA TGTGCCAGCAGTTCGCCCAGGACAGGGGGAGGAGAGACCCAGTACTTC. Protein: CASSSPRTGGGETQYF. The gene calls are TRBV6-5 and TRBJ2-5; 10 nucleotides match TRBD1. Germline V lookup: CDR1 MNHEY, CDR2 SVGAGI. This CDR3 contains 16 residues. Losses at the gene ends were 4 bases for V and 4 bases for J; bases not matched to a gene: 9.

The V call is TRBV6-6, the J call TRBJ2-7; 7 nucleotides agree with TRBD1. Germline CDR1 reads MNHNY; CDR2 reads SVGAGI (reference sequence). The junction had 5 bases not matched to a gene; V was cut back by 1 base and J by 2 bases. The CDR3 has 15 amino acids. CDR3 nucleotides: TGTGCCAGCAGTTACTTGACAGGGTCCGCCTACGAGCAGTACTTC. Its protein is CASSYLTGSAYEQYF.

In this sample, this clone turned up a few times. J is TRBJ2-3 and V is TRBV5-1, with 9 bases identical to TRBD2. The J segment lost 1 base and the V segment lost 4 bases, leaving 4 bases of the junction unmatched. CDR3 length: 15 amino acids. From germline, CDR1 is SGHRS and CDR2 YFSETQ. As DNA, the CDR3 is TGCGCCAGCAGCCCGACTAGCGGAGGCACAGATACGCAGTATTTT. It codes for CASSPTSGGTDTQYF. The complete variable domain, with remaining parts taken from reference TRBV5-1 and TRBJ2-3, reads KAGVTQTPRYLIKTRGQQVTLSCSPISGHRSVSWYQQTPGQGLQFLFEYFSETQRNKGNFPGRFSGRQFSNSRSEMNVSTLELGDSALYLCASSPTSGGTDTQYFGPGTRLTVL.

The chain has TRBV25-1 and TRBJ2-1; D not certain. The CDR3 runs 16 residues. V dropped 4 bases and J dropped 5 bases, with 18 bases sitting between them. The germline V gene encodes CDR1 MGHDK and CDR2 SYGVNS. The CDR3 DNA sequence: TGTGCCAGCAGTGGTCGCTTAAGCTTCTATGACAATGAGCAGTTCTTC. Residues: CASSGRLSFYDNEQFF.

The genes are TRBV9 and TRBJ2-5, with 8 bases that match TRBD2. Unmatched junction bases numbered 3, after V lost 0 bases and J lost 2 bases. This CDR3 contains 15 residues. Germline V gives CDR1 SGDLS, CDR2 YYNGEE. In nucleotides, the CDR3 is TGTGCCAGCAGCGTAGGCGGGGGGAAACAAGAGACCCAGTACTTC. Translated: CASSVGGGKQETQYF.

This clone has more than one count but fewer than ten. The CDR3 reads CATPLDRSPNYGYTF. The DNA of the CDR3 is TGTGCCACTCCACTGGACAGGAGCCCTAACTATGGCTACACCTTC. The chain recombines TRBV28 with TRBJ1-2; the match to TRBD1 covers 7 bases. The CDR3 loop spans 15 amino acids. With 10 bases clipped from V and 0 bases from J, the junction kept 11 bases outside the gene matches. Looked up from germline, CDR1 is MDHEN and CDR2 is SYDVKM.

The genes are TRBV4-1 and TRBJ1-2; no clear D gene. Germline CDR1 MGHRA, CDR2 YSYEKL. The CDR3 covers 11 residues. V gave up 3 bases and J gave up 6 bases, with 5 bases separating them. Here the CDR3 reads CASSHLNGYTF. The CDR3 bases are TGCGCCAGCAGCCATCTTAATGGCTACACCTTC.

The chain employs TRBV28 and TRBJ2-7; tentative D call: TRBD2 (6 bases). V lost 4 bases and J 3 bases, leaving 16 bases between the germline ends. Germline loops: CDR1 MDHEN, CDR2 SYDVKM. The CDR3 is 15 amino acids. DNA of the CDR3: TGTGCCAGCAGTTCCGAGGGAGTGGGACTCTACGAGCAGTACTTC. Translation gives CASSSEGVGLYEQYF.

The chain combines TRBV9 with TRBJ2-7; weak D call: TRBD2 (5 bases). The CDR3 runs 13 residues. V was cut by 0 bases and J by 7 bases, with 11 bases left in between. Per germline, CDR1 SGDLS and CDR2 YYNGEE. CDR3 region: CASSVVEGGEQYF. The CDR3 bases are TGTGCCAGCAGCGTAGTAGAGGGTGGGGAGCAGTACTTC.

V is TRBV2 and J is TRBJ2-6, with 10 bases fitting TRBD1. Germline CDR1 is SNHLY and CDR2 is FYNNEI. The CDR3 is 17 residues long. Trimming at V came to 7 bases and at J to 2 bases, leaving 8 bases not matched to a gene. The DNA for the CDR3 is TGTGCCAGCACCCAGGACAGGGGGGTTCCTGGGGCCAACGTCCTGACTTTC. Protein: CASTQDRGVPGANVLTF.

This clone was detected only once. The V gene is TRBV11-3, the J gene TRBJ1-1; the D gene is possibly TRBD1 (5 bases). From germline, CDR1 is SGHNT and CDR2 YENEEA. The V end lost 9 bases, the J end lost 4 bases, and 6 bases lay between the germline ends. The CDR3 has 10 residues. The CDR3 nucleotides read TGTGCCAGGGGGCCCACTGAAGCTTTCTTT. It specifies CARGPTEAFF.

This clone has only one observation. The chain carries TRBV29-1 and TRBJ1-2; D is possibly TRBD1 (5 bases). Germline assignment: CDR1 SQVTM and CDR2 ANQGSEA. The CDR3 is made up of 12 amino acids. The V end lost 5 bases, the J end lost 7 bases, and 14 bases lay between the germline ends. The CDR3 sequence is CSVRGPGVGYTF. CDR3 DNA: TGCAGCGTTCGGGGACCGGGGGTTGGCTACACCTTC.